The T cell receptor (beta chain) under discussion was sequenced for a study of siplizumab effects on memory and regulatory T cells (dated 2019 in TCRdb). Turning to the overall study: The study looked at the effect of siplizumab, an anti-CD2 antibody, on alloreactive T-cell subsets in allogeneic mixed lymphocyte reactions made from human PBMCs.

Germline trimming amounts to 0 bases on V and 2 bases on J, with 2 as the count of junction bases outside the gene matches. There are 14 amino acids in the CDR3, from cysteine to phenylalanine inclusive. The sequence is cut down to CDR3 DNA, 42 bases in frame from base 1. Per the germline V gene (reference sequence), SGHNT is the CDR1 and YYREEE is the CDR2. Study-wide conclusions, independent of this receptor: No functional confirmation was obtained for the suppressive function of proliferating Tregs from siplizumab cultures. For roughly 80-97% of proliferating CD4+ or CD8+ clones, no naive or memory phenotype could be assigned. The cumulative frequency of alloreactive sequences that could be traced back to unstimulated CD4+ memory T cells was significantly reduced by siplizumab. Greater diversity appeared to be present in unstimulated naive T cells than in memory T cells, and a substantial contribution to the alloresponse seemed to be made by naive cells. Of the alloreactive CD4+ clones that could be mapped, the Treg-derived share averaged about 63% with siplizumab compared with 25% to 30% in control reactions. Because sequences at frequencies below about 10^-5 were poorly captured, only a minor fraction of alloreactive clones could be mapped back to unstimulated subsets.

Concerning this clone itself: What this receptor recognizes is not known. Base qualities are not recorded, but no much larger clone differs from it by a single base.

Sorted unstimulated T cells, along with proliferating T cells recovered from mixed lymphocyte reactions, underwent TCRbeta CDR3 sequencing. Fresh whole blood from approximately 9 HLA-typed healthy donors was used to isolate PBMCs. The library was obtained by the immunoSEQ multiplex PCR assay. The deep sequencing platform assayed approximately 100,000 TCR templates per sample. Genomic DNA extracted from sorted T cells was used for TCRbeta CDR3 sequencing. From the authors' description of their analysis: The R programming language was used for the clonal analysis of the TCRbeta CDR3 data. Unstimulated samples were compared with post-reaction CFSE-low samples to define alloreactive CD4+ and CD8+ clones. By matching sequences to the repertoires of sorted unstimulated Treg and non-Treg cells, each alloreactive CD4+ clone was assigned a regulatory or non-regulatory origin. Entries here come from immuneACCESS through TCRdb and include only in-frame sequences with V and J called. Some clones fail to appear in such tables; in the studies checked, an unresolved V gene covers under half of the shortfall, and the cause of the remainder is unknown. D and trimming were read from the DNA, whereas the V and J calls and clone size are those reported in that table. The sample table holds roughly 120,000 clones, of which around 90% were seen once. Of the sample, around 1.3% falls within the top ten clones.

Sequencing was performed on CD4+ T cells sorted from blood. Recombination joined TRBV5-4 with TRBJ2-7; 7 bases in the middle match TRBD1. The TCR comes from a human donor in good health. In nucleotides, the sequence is TGTGCCAGCAGCTTGGACAGGGGAACCTACGAGCAGTACTTC. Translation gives CASSLDRGTYEQYF. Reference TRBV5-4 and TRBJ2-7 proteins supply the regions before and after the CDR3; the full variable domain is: ETGVTQSPTHLIKTRGQQVTLRCSSQSGHNTVSWYQQALGQGPQFIFQYYREEENGRGNFPPRFSGLQFPNYSSELNVNALELDDSALYLCASSLDRGTYEQYFGPGTRLTVT.